The 16 T cell receptor beta chains below all came from one sample that was sequenced in a study of T cell responses to AZD1222 COVID-19 vaccine. Generated by immunoSEQ multiplex PCR, the TCRdb table keeps only in-frame clones and is missing some. Of some 84,000 clones listed, about 86% are singletons. Sequencing was performed on peripheral blood, taken on day 0 of AZD1222 vaccination. The origin of the receptors is an adult in good health.

This sequence joins TRBV5-1 and TRBJ2-3, with 7 positions matching TRBD1. Germline values: CDR1 SGHRS, CDR2 YFSETQ. CDR3 size: 15 residues. After removal of 1 base from V and 2 bases from J, the junction contained 4 bases not matched to a gene. CDR3 loop: CASSLITGDTDTQYF. DNA of the CDR3: TGCGCCAGCAGCTTGATTACAGGGGACACAGATACGCAGTATTTT. Looking up the rest from reference TRBV5-1 and TRBJ2-3 gives the full variable domain: KAGVTQTPRYLIKTRGQQVTLSCSPISGHRSVSWYQQTPGQGLQFLFEYFSETQRNKGNFPGRFSGRQFSNSRSEMNVSTLELGDSALYLCASSLITGDTDTQYFGPGTRLTVL.

CDR3 region: CASGLINRDPYNEQFF. CDR3 in DNA: TGTGCTAGTGGTTTGATCAACCGGGACCCCTACAATGAGCAGTTCTTC. The chain employs TRBV12-5 and TRBJ2-1; D may be TRBD1 or TRBD2 (5 bases each). Trimming removed 2 bases at V and 2 bases at J, with 13 bases between. The CDR3 is 16 amino acids. Germline V gene lookup returns CDR1 LGHNT and CDR2 FRNRAP.

This chain uses TRBV5-1 with TRBJ2-1; TRBD2 agrees at 7 bases. CDR1 is SGHRS and CDR2 is YFSETQ in the germline V gene. Germline trimming cut 5 bases from V and 5 bases from J; bases unmatched to any gene: 10. This CDR3 region has 15 residues. CDR3 residues: CASRHPSGPNNEQFF. The CDR3 DNA reads as TGCGCCAGCAGACACCCTAGCGGACCTAACAATGAGCAGTTCTTC.

The chain recombines TRBV7-6 with TRBJ2-2; the match to TRBD2 covers 9 bases. The CDR3 runs 16 residues. CDR1 SGHVS and CDR2 FNYEAQ come from the germline V gene. The trim removed 2 bases at V and 1 base at J, leaving 2 bases unmatched. CDR3 sequence (DNA): TGTGCCAGCAGCTTACCAGCGGGAGGGAACACCGGGGAGCTGTTTTTT. Its protein product is CASSLPAGGNTGELFF.

The chain joins TRBV11-3 to TRBJ2-2; no definite D call. The V and J ends lost 8 bases and 1 base respectively, with 11 bases between them. Germline V CDR1 and CDR2: SGHNT, YENEEA. CDR3 size: 14 residues. The CDR3 sequence: CASGPSRNTGELFF. CDR3 sequence (DNA): TGTGCCAGCGGCCCCTCCAGGAACACCGGGGAGCTGTTTTTT. The full variable domain, with the rest looked up from reference TRBV11-3 and TRBJ2-2, is EAGVVQSPRYKIIEKKQPVAFWCNPISGHNTLYWYLQNLGQGPELLIRYENEEAVDDSQLPKDRFSAERLKGVDSTLKIQPAELGDSAVYLCASGPSRNTGELFFGEGSRLTVL.

The V gene is TRBV6-5, the J gene TRBJ1-2, with D possibly TRBD1 on 5 matching bases. Germline V gene sequence: CDR1 MNHEY, CDR2 SVGAGI. The V end lost 0 bases, the J end lost 4 bases, and 12 bases lay between the germline ends. This CDR3 is built from 15 residues. The CDR3: CASSYSAGGGYGYTF. The CDR3 nucleotides are TGTGCCAGCAGTTACTCGGCCGGGGGAGGCTATGGCTACACCTTC.

DNA for the CDR3: TGTGCCAGCAGCTTAGATCAAGGAGGGACTAGCGGGAAATCCTACAATGAGCAGTTCTTC. Protein: CASSLDQGGTSGKSYNEQFF. V usage is TRBV11-3 and J usage is TRBJ2-1; 13 positions agree with TRBD2. This CDR3 region has 20 residues. Germline V lookup: CDR1 SGHNT, CDR2 YENEEA. V dropped 0 bases and J dropped 1; count of bases not matched to a gene: 9.

This clone appeared many times. The rearrangement links TRBV14 to TRBJ2-7; no clear D. The germline gives CDR1 SGHDN, CDR2 FVKESK. CDR3 length: 15 residues. V lost 2 bases to trimming and J lost 1 base, with 12 bases between them. Here the CDR3 DNA reads TGTGCCAGCAGCCAACTATCTCGTGGTTCCTACGAGCAGTACTTC. This translates into CASSQLSRGSYEQYF.

This chain connects TRBV14 to TRBJ2-1, with no clear D. Per the germline V gene, CDR1 is SGHDN and CDR2 is FVKESK. The germline V and J ends were trimmed by 7 bases and 6 bases, with 7 bases remaining between them. The CDR3 runs to 11 residues. The CDR3 protein is CASTRGNEQFF. The CDR3, as DNA: TGTGCCAGCACCCGCGGCAATGAGCAGTTCTTC.

The genes are TRBV20-1 and TRBJ1-5; TRBD1 matches at 8 bases. Germline values: CDR1 DFQATT, CDR2 SNEGSKA (reference sequence). There are 15 residues in the CDR3. V shed 3 bases and J 5 bases; nucleotides not matched to a gene: 9. This CDR3 is CSASTIDRGDQPQHF. For the CDR3, the DNA is TGCAGTGCTAGTACCATTGACAGGGGTGATCAGCCCCAGCATTTT.

The genes are TRBV21-1 and TRBJ1-5. TRBV21-1 is classified as a pseudogene. The CDR3 has 16 residues. CDR3 region: CASSYGWLYSNQPQHF. The CDR3 coding sequence is TGTGCCAGCTCCTATGGGTGGCTCTATAGCAATCAGCCCCAGCATTTT.

The V and J genes are TRBV5-8 and TRBJ2-5; no firm D call. V was clipped by 0 bases and J by 4 bases, with 7 bases between them. Germline CDR1 is SGHTS and CDR2 is YDEGEE. There are 13 residues in the CDR3. CDR3 coding DNA: TGTGCCAGCAGCTTGGCCGCGACAGAGACCCAGTACTTC. Translated: CASSLAATETQYF.

The genes are TRBV7-2 and TRBJ1-5; 8 bases match TRBD1. Germline values: CDR1 SGHTA, CDR2 FQGNSA. This CDR3 spans 18 amino acids. V shed 4 bases, J shed 4 bases, and the junction held 15 bases outside the gene matches. CDR3 nucleotide sequence: TGTGCCAGCAGCTCCGGAGGTCCGGGACAGGTTATAAATCAGCCCCAGCATTTT. Its translation is CASSSGGPGQVINQPQHF. Full variable domain (rest looked up from reference TRBV7-2 and TRBJ1-5): GAGVSQSPSNKVTEKGKDVELRCDPISGHTALYWYRQSLGQGLEFLIYFQGNSAPDKSGLPSDRFSAERTGGSVSTLTIQRTQQEDSAVYLCASSSGGPGQVINQPQHFGDGTRLSIL.

The rearrangement links TRBV11-2 to TRBJ2-7, with D unclear. CDR3 size: 13 residues. Per the germline V gene, CDR1 is SGHAT and CDR2 is FQNNGV. With 4 bases removed from V and 7 bases from J, the gap between germline ends came to 14 bases. CDR3 bases: TGTGCCAGCAGCTCCCGGGCGATGGGGGAGCAGTACTTC. This gives the protein CASSSRAMGEQYF.

The rearrangement joins TRBV18 to TRBJ2-1, with D unresolved. Germline V gene sequence: CDR1 KGHSH, CDR2 LQKENI. The CDR3 contains 12 residues. V lost 0 bases and J lost 6, with 3 bases in between. The CDR3 DNA sequence: TGTGCCAGCTCACCACCTAGCAATGAGCAGTTCTTC. Amino acid sequence: CASSPPSNEQFF.

The rearrangement joins TRBV11-3 to TRBJ2-5, with D perhaps TRBD2 (5 bases). CDR1 is SGHNT, CDR2 YENEEA, per germline. V lost 5 bases and J lost 9, with 28 bases in between. The CDR3 loop spans 17 amino acids. The DNA of the CDR3 is TGTGCCAGCAGCCACTCATGGGCCGGGGAACGTTTTTCGGCCCAGTACTTC. Amino acids: CASSHSWAGERFSAQYF.